These 27 T cell receptor beta chains came from one sample sequenced in a study of cytomegalovirus exposure and HLA in healthy donors. The study ran its PCR with 60 Vbeta and 13 Jbeta primers. Produced via immunoSEQ multiplex PCR; TCRdb's table is partial and in-frame only. In the table there are 110,000 or so clones, approximately 74% of which are singletons. The material sequenced was PBMCs. These receptors were collected from a woman aged 40 to 50 in good health and CMV-seropositive.

This sequence joins TRBV14 and TRBJ2-7; possibly TRBD2 for D (6 bases). The CDR3 spans 14 residues. Trimming removed 3 bases at V and 2 bases at J, with 11 bases between. The V gene's germline CDR1 is SGHDN and CDR2 FVKESK. The CDR3 DNA reads TGTGCCAGCAGCCAGTTAGCGGACCCCTACGAGCAGTACTTC. It yields the protein CASSQLADPYEQYF.

The chain carries TRBV29-1 and TRBJ2-4; a possible D gene is TRBD2 (7 bases). This CDR3 is 12 amino acids long. The V end lost 7 bases, the J end lost 8 bases, and 15 bases lay between the germline ends. Germline CDR1 SQVTM, CDR2 ANQGSEA. The CDR3 bases are TGCAGCGCTGAGAGAGGGGGGGACATTCAGTACTTC. Amino acids: CSAERGGDIQYF.

The sample holds one count of this clone. This chain uses TRBV15 with TRBJ1-2; 10 bases line up with TRBD1. V shed 1 base and J 7 bases; nucleotides not matched to a gene: 6. This CDR3 comprises 15 residues. CDR1 LNHNV and CDR2 YYDKDF come from the germline V gene (reference sequence). CDR3 sequence (DNA): TGTGCCACCAGCAGAGGGGGGGGGACAGGGGCTGGCTACACCTTC. Amino acids: CATSRGGGTGAGYTF.

Here the CDR3 DNA reads TGTGCCAGCAGTGTGATGGGGCGAGGAACTGAAGCTTTCTTT. Protein: CASSVMGRGTEAFF. The rearrangement joins TRBV2 to TRBJ1-1; tentatively, D is TRBD1 (5 bases). CDR3 length: 14 residues. Trimming stripped 4 bases from V and 5 bases from J, with 14 bases between. From germline, CDR1 is SNHLY and CDR2 FYNNEI.

This clone was counted only a few times. The gene calls are TRBV6-1 and TRBJ2-7; the match to TRBD1 covers 9 bases. The CDR3 consists of 17 residues. V dropped 2 bases and J dropped 4; count of bases not matched to a gene: 12. The germline V gene has CDR1 MNHNS and CDR2 SASEGT. Here the CDR3 DNA reads TGTGCCAGCAGTGAATTTCCGGGACAGGGCAGATCTTACGAGCAGTACTTC. It encodes CASSEFPGQGRSYEQYF.

The chain links TRBV5-1 to TRBJ2-7; TRBD2 might be the D (6 bases). Germline V lookup: CDR1 SGHRS, CDR2 YFSETQ. CDR3 length: 13 residues. Trimming cost V 2 bases and J 6 bases, with 12 bases left between them. The CDR3 region is CASSFSLALEQYF. In DNA form, the CDR3 reads TGCGCCAGCAGCTTTTCCCTAGCGCTCGAGCAGTACTTC.

V and J are TRBV7-2 and TRBJ2-5, with 8 bases fitting TRBD2. The V gene's germline CDR1 is SGHTA and CDR2 FQGNSA. The CDR3 covers 14 residues. V was clipped by 9 bases and J by 5 bases; unmatched bases: 11. The DNA of the CDR3 is TGTGCCAGTCTCAAGAGCGGGGGTTCGGAGACCCAGTACTTC. Residues: CASLKSGGSETQYF.

This clone has a handful of counts. The J gene is TRBJ2-1, the V gene TRBV5-1; D is unresolved. Trimming removed 1 base from V and 6 bases from J, with 11 bases in between. The germline V gene has CDR1 SGHRS and CDR2 YFSETQ. The CDR3 has 14 amino acids. In nucleotides, the CDR3 is TGCGCCAGCAGCTTGAGTATGCAGGTCAATGAGCAGTTCTTC. As protein: CASSLSMQVNEQFF.

V usage is TRBV18 and J usage is TRBJ2-5; D ambiguous. Germline V gene data show CDR1 as KGHSH and CDR2 as LQKENI. This CDR3 has 13 residues. The ends were cut back, 3 bases at V and 5 bases at J, with 10 bases in the middle. The CDR3 DNA reads as TGTGCCAGCTCACCGGGCTTTGGGGAGACCCAGTACTTC. Its translation is CASSPGFGETQYF.

This chain uses TRBV5-1 with TRBJ2-6, with D possibly matching TRBD1 (5 bases). CDR3 length: 15 amino acids. Trimming removed 0 bases from V and 3 bases from J, with 7 bases in between. Germline V CDR1 and CDR2: SGHRS, YFSETQ. Written as DNA, the CDR3 is TGCGCCAGCAGCTTGGCCAGGGTTGGGGCCAACGTCCTGACTTTC. Translating it yields CASSLARVGANVLTF. Supplemented by reference TRBV5-1 and TRBJ2-6, the full variable domain reads KAGVTQTPRYLIKTRGQQVTLSCSPISGHRSVSWYQQTPGQGLQFLFEYFSETQRNKGNFPGRFSGRQFSNSRSEMNVSTLELGDSALYLCASSLARVGANVLTFGAGSRLTVL.

This clone turned up a few times. CDR3 nucleotide sequence: TGTGCCAGCAGCTTGGGCCCACAGGGGGCGATCACTGAAGCTTTCTTT. It encodes CASSLGPQGAITEAFF. The rearrangement links TRBV5-4 to TRBJ1-1; TRBD1 agrees at 9 bases. Germline loops: CDR1 SGHNT, CDR2 YYREEE (reference sequence). This CDR3 has 16 amino acids. V shed 0 bases, J shed 4 bases, and the junction held 7 bases outside the gene matches. The whole variable domain, filled in from reference TRBV5-4 and TRBJ1-1, reads ETGVTQSPTHLIKTRGQQVTLRCSSQSGHNTVSWYQQALGQGPQFIFQYYREEENGRGNFPPRFSGLQFPNYSSELNVNALELDDSALYLCASSLGPQGAITEAFFGQGTRLTVV.

The chain joins TRBV5-3 to TRBJ2-7, with 10 bases lining up with TRBD2. TRBV5-3 qualifies as an ORF whose function is uncertain. The CDR3 sequence is 15 residues long. After removal of 1 base from V and 3 bases from J, the junction contained 4 bases not matched to a gene. This CDR3 is CARSLRTSGNYEQYF. CDR3 coding DNA: TGTGCCAGAAGCTTGCGGACTAGCGGCAACTACGAGCAGTACTTC.

The table lists this clone with a few counts. The rearrangement links TRBV21-1 to TRBJ1-5. TRBV21-1 is a listed pseudogene. The CDR3 runs 17 residues. The CDR3 region is CASSSRGVGRSNQPQHF. DNA for the CDR3: TGTGCCAGCAGCTCCCGCGGGGTGGGTAGGAGCAATCAGCCCCAGCATTTT.

Only a few counts were recorded for this clone. The chain carries TRBV5-1 and TRBJ2-1, with TRBD2 matching over 11 bases. Per the germline V gene, CDR1 is SGHRS and CDR2 is YFSETQ. CDR3 length: 12 amino acids. V was clipped by 4 bases and J by 13 bases; unmatched bases: 4. CDR3 sequence reads: CASSPSGGSQFF. CDR3 DNA sequence: TGCGCCAGCAGCCCTAGCGGGGGGAGTCAGTTCTTC.

This clone turned up a few times. The DNA of the CDR3 is TGTGCCTGGAAGACAGGGTTTTCGCTACCGGGGGAGACCCAGTACTTC. Its protein is CAWKTGFSLPGETQYF. The V call is TRBV30, the J call TRBJ2-5, with 7 bases aligning to TRBD1. The length of the CDR3 is 16 residues. Germline CDR1 GTSNPN, CDR2 SVGIG (reference sequence). The V and J ends lost 4 bases and 5 bases, in that order; junction bases with no gene match: 16.

This clone was seen just once. The chain is built from TRBV30 and TRBJ1-5; D is perhaps TRBD1 (5 bases). The CDR3 sequence is 16 residues long. Germline loops: CDR1 GTSNPN, CDR2 SVGIG (reference sequence). Trimming cost V 1 base and J 0 bases, with 13 bases left between them. CDR3 sequence (DNA): TGTGCCTGGAGTGGGAGAACAGGTTTTAGCAATCAGCCCCAGCATTTT. Its protein product is CAWSGRTGFSNQPQHF.

This clone was found once. The rearrangement uses TRBV7-9 and TRBJ2-1; weak D call: TRBD2 (6 bases). Germline CDR1 SEHNR, CDR2 FQNEAQ (reference sequence). Trimming removed 2 bases from V and 6 bases from J, with 14 bases in between. This CDR3 is built from 15 residues. In DNA form, the CDR3 reads TGTGCCAGCAGCTTAATACGGGGGAACTTCAATGAGCAGTTCTTC. Its translation: CASSLIRGNFNEQFF.

The chain recombines TRBV7-2 with TRBJ1-1; no clear D. The V gene's germline CDR1 is SGHTA and CDR2 FQGNSA. The CDR3 consists of 15 residues. V was trimmed by 1 base and J by 1 base, leaving 10 bases between them. The CDR3 sequence is CASSLEFSGNTEAFF. The CDR3 DNA reads TGTGCCAGCAGCTTAGAATTCTCAGGGAACACTGAAGCTTTCTTT.

This clone was observed once. The V call is TRBV5-4, the J call TRBJ2-7; D uncertain. This CDR3 has 12 residues. Trimming stripped 3 bases from V and 7 bases from J, with 11 bases between. Germline V lookup: CDR1 SGHNT, CDR2 YYREEE (reference sequence). Here the CDR3 reads CASSSQNGEQYF. Here the CDR3 DNA reads TGTGCCAGCAGCTCCCAAAACGGGGAGCAGTACTTC.

The chain joins TRBV5-1 to TRBJ2-2; 8 bases line up with TRBD1. This CDR3 spans 15 amino acids. J was trimmed by 2 bases and V by 5 bases; bases with no gene match: 5. CDR1 is SGHRS and CDR2 is YFSETQ in the germline V gene. CDR3 protein: CASRNAGGNTGELFF. CDR3 sequence (DNA): TGCGCCAGCAGGAACGCAGGGGGCAACACCGGGGAGCTGTTTTTT.

The rearrangement links TRBV7-9 to TRBJ2-3; D is perhaps TRBD1 (6 bases). Germline CDR1 reads SEHNR; CDR2 reads FQNEAQ (reference sequence). The V and J ends lost 1 base and 0 bases respectively, with 14 bases between them. This CDR3 comprises 17 residues. CDR3 residues: CASSLGWPGASTDTQYF. CDR3 coding DNA: TGTGCCAGCAGCTTAGGTTGGCCAGGGGCTAGCACAGATACGCAGTATTTT.

V gene TRBV5-1 combines with J gene TRBJ2-1; tentatively, D is TRBD1 (6 bases). Germline V gene sequence: CDR1 SGHRS, CDR2 YFSETQ. The CDR3 contains 15 residues. The ends were cut back, 4 bases at V and 4 bases at J, with 15 bases in the middle. The CDR3 here is CASSHGQNKYNEQFF. The DNA for the CDR3 is TGCGCCAGCAGCCATGGACAGAATAAGTACAATGAGCAGTTCTTC.

The V call is TRBV5-1, the J call TRBJ2-3, with TRBD2 matching 12 bases. The CDR3 loop spans 15 amino acids. J lost 7 bases, V lost 4 bases, and 7 bases had no gene match. Germline loops: CDR1 SGHRS, CDR2 YFSETQ. The CDR3 sequence: CASSLAGLAGYTQYF. CDR3 in DNA: TGCGCCAGCAGCCTGGCGGGACTAGCGGGTTATACGCAGTATTTT.

This chain connects TRBV19 to TRBJ2-1; 7 bases match TRBD2. Germline loops: CDR1 LNHDA, CDR2 SQIVND (reference sequence). V was clipped by 5 bases and J by 0 bases; unmatched bases: 10. This CDR3 region has 17 residues. As DNA, the CDR3 is TGTGCCAGTAGTCCCCGCCCTAGCGGCTTCTCCTACAATGAGCAGTTCTTC. Amino acids: CASSPRPSGFSYNEQFF.

This sequence joins TRBV7-9 and TRBJ1-6, with 9 nucleotides matching TRBD1. V lost 4 bases to trimming and J lost 6 bases; unmatched junction nucleotides: 4. The CDR3 consists of 15 residues. From germline, CDR1 is SEHNR and CDR2 FQNEAQ (reference sequence). The CDR3 protein is CASSSLTGGNSPLHF. The CDR3 DNA sequence: TGTGCCAGCAGCTCTCTGACAGGGGGTAATTCACCCCTCCACTTT.

This chain links TRBV7-4 with TRBJ1-5, with no clear D. Germline V CDR1 and CDR2: SGHVT, SQSDAQ. The CDR3 is 18 residues long. Trimming removed 2 bases at V and 3 bases at J, with 20 bases between. CDR3 nucleotides: TGTGCCAGCAGCTTATCGTCGAAGTGGCAGGTCATCAATCAGCCCCAGCATTTT. Amino acid sequence: CASSLSSKWQVINQPQHF.

About this clone: Other DNA variants within this sample encode the same CDR3. CDR3 region: CASSVLAGGTDTQYF. Written as DNA, the CDR3 is TGTGCCAGCAGCGTACTTGCGGGGGGCACAGATACGCAGTATTTT. The V call is TRBV9, the J call TRBJ2-3; 7 nucleotides align to TRBD2. Germline V gives CDR1 SGDLS, CDR2 YYNGEE. The CDR3 spans 15 residues. The J segment lost 1 base and the V segment lost 1 base, leaving 3 bases of the junction unmatched.